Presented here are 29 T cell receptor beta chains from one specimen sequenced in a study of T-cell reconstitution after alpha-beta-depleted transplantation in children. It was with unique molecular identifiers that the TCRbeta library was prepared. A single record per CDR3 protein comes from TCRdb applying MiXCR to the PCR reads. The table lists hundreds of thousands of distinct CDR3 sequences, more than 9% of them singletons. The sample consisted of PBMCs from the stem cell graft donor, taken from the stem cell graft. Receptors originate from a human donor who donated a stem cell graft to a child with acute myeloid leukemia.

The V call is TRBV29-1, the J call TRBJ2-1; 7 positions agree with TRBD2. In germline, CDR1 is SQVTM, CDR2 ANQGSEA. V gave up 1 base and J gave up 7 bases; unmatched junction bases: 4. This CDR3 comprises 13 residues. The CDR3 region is CSVEGKAGNEQFF. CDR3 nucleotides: TGCAGCGTTGAAGGAAAAGCGGGGAATGAGCAGTTCTTC.

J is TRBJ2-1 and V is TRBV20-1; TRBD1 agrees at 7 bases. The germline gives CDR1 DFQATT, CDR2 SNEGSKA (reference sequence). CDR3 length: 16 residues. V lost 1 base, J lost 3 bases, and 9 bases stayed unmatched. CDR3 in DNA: TGCAGTGCTAGAGCGTCCGGACAGGTCCACTACAATGAGCAGTTCTTC. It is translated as CSARASGQVHYNEQFF.

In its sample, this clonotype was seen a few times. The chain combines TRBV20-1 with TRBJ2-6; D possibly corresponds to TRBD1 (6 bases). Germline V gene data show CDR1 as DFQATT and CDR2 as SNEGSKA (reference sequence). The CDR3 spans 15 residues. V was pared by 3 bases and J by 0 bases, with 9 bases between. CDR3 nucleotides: TGCAGTGCTAGTCAGGGGAGCTCTGGGGCCAACGTCCTGACTTTC. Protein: CSASQGSSGANVLTF.

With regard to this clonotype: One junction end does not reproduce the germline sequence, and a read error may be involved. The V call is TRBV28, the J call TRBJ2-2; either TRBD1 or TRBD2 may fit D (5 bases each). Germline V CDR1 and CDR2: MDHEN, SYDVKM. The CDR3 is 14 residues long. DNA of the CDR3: TGTGCCAGCAGTAGGACGGTAAACGCCGGGGACCTGTTTTTT. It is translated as CASSRTVNAGDLFF. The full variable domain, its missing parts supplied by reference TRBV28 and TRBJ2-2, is DVKVTQSSRYLVKRTGEKVFLECVQDMDHENMFWYRQDPGLGLRLIYFSYDVKMKEKGDIPEGYSVSREKKERFSLILESASTNQTSMYLCASSRTVNAGDLFFGEGSRLTVL.

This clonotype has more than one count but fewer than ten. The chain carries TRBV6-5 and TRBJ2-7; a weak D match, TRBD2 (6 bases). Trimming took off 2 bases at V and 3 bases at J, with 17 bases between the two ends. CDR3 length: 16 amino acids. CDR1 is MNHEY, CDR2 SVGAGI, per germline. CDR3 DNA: TGTGCCAGCAGTTACCCCGAGCAGCGGGTGAACTACGAGCAGTACTTC. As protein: CASSYPEQRVNYEQYF.

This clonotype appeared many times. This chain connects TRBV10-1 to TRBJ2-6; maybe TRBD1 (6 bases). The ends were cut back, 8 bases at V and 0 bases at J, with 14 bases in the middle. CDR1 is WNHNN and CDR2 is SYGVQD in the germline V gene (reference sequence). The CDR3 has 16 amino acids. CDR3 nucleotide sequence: TGCGCCAGCGGTGGGACACTAATCTCTGGGGCCAACGTCCTGACTTTC. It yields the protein CASGGTLISGANVLTF.

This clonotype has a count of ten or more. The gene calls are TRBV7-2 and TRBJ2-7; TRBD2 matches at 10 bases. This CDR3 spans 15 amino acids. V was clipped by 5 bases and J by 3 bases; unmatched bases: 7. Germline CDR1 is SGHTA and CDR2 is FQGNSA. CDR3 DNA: TGTGCCAGCAGCGCCGGGACTAGCGTCAACTACGAGCAGTACTTC. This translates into CASSAGTSVNYEQYF.

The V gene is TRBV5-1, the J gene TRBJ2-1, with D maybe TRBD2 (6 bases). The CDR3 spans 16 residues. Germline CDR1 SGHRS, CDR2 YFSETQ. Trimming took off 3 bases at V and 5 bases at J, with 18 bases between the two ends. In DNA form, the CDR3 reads TGCGCCAGCAGCTCCAATCCCGGGACTCGGAACAATGAGCAGTTCTTC. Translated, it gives CASSSNPGTRNNEQFF.

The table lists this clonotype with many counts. CDR3 nucleotides: TGTGCCAGCAGTCCTCGGGACCGAAACTCTGGGGCCAACGTCCTGACTTTC. Amino acids: CASSPRDRNSGANVLTF. The J gene is TRBJ2-6, the V gene TRBV12-3 or TRBV12-4; D could derive from TRBD1 or TRBD2 (5 bases each). Trimming left V 5 bases short and J 0 bases short, with 14 bases between. The CDR3 spans 17 residues.

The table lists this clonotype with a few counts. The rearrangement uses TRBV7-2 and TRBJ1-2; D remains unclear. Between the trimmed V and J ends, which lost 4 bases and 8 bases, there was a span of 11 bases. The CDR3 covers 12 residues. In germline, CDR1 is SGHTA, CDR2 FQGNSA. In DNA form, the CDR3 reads TGTGCCAGCAGCTCCAGAGGCGAGGGCTACACCTTC. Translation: CASSSRGEGYTF.

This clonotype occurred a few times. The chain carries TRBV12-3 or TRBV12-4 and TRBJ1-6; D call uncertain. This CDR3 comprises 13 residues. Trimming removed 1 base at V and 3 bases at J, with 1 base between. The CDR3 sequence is CASSLGYNSPLHF. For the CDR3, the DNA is TGTGCCAGCAGTTTAGGCTATAATTCACCCCTCCACTTT.

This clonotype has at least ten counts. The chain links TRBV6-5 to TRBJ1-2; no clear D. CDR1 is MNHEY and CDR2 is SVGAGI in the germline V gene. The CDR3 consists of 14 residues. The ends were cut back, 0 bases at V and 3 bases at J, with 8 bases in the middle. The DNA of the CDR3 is TGTGCCAGCAGTTACTCGTTGGAGGACTATGGCTACACCTTC. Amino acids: CASSYSLEDYGYTF.

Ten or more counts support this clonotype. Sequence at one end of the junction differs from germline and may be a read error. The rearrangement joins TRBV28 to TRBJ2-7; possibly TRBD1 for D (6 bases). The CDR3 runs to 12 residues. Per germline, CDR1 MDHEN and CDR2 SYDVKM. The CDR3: CASNKVTGRFDF. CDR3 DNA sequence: TGTGCCAGTAATAAGGTAACAGGGAGATTCGACTTC.

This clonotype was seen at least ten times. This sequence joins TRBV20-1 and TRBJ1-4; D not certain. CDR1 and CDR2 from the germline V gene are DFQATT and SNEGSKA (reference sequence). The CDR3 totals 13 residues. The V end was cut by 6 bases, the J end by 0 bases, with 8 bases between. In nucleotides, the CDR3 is TGCAGTGCAGGACCGACAACTAATGAAAAACTGTTTTTT. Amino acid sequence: CSAGPTTNEKLFF.

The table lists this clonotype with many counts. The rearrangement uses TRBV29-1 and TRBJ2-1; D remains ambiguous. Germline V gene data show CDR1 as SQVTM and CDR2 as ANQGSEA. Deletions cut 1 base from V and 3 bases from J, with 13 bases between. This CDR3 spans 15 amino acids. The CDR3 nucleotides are TGCAGCGTTGAAGGTGGGGTTTCTCTCTACAATGAGCAGTTCTTC. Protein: CSVEGGVSLYNEQFF.

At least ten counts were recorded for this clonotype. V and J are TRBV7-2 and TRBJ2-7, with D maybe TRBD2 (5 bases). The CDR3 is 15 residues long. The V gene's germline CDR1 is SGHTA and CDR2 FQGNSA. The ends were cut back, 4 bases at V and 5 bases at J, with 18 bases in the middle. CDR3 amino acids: CASSSLGIDSDEQYF. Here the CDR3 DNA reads TGTGCCAGCAGCTCCCTCGGGATCGACTCGGACGAGCAGTACTTC.

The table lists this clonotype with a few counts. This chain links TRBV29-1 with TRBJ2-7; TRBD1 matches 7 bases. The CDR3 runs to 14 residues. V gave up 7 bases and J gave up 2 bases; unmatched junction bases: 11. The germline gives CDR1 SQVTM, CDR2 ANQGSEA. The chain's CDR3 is CSALGDRAPYEQYF. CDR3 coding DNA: TGCAGCGCTCTAGGCGACAGGGCCCCCTACGAGCAGTACTTC.

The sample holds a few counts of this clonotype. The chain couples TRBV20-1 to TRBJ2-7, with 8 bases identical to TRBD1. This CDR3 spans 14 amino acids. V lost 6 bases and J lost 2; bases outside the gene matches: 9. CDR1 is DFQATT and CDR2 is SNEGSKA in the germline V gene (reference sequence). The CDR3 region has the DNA TGCAGTGCCGGCGGACAGGGAAGAGCCTACGAGCAGTACTTC. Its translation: CSAGGQGRAYEQYF.

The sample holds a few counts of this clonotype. The CDR3 loop is CSATRVSTPYEQYF. As DNA, the CDR3 is TGCAGTGCCACCAGGGTCTCTACGCCCTACGAGCAGTACTTC. The rearrangement links TRBV20-1 to TRBJ2-7; maybe TRBD1 (5 bases). This CDR3 is built from 14 residues. In germline, CDR1 is DFQATT, CDR2 SNEGSKA (reference sequence). V dropped 6 bases and J dropped 2 bases, with 17 bases sitting between them.

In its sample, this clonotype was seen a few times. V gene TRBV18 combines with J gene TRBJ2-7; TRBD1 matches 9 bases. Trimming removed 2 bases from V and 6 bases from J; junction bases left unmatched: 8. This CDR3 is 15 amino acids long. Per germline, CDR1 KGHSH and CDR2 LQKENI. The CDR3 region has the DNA TGTGCCAGCTCACCAGCCGGGACAGGGACCATCGAGCAGTACTTC. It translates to CASSPAGTGTIEQYF.

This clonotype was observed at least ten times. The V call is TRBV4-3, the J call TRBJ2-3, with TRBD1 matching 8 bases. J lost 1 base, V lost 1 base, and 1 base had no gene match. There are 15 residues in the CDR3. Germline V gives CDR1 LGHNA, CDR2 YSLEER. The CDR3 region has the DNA TGCGCCAGCAGCCAAGGGGACAGGCGCACAGATACGCAGTATTTT. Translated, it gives CASSQGDRRTDTQYF.

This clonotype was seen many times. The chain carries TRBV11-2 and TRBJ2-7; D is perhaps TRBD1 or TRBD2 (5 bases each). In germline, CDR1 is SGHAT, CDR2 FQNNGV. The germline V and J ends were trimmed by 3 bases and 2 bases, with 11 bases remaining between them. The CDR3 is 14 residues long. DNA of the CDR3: TGTGCCAGCAGCTTTGGGGGAGTCACCTACGAGCAGTACTTC. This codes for CASSFGGVTYEQYF.

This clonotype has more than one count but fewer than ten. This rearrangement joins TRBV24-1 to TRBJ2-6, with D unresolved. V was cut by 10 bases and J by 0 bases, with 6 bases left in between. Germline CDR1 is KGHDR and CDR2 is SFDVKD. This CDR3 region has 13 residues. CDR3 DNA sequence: TGTGCCACGGGGTCCTCTGGGGCCAACGTCCTGACTTTC. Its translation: CATGSSGANVLTF.

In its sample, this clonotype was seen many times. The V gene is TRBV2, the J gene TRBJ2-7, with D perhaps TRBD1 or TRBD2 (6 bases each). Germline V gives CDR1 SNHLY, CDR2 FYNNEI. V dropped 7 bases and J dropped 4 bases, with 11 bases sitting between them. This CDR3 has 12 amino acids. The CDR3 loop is CASKGGVYEQYF. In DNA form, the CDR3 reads TGTGCCAGCAAGGGGGGAGTGTACGAGCAGTACTTC.

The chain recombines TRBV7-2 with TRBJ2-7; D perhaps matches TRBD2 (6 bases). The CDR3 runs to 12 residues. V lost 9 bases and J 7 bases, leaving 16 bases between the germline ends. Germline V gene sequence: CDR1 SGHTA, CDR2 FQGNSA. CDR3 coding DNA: TGTGCCAGTGGGTGGAGGGCCGGTGAGCAGTACTTC. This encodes CASGWRAGEQYF.

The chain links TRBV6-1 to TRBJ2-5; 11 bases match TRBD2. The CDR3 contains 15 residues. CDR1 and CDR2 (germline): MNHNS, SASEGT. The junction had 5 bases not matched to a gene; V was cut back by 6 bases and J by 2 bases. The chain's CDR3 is CASSQRLAGQETQYF. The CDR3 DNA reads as TGTGCCAGCAGCCAAAGACTAGCGGGACAAGAGACCCAGTACTTC.

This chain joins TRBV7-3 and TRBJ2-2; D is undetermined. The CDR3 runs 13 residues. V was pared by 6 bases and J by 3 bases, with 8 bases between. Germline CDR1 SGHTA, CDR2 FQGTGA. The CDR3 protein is CASRSGYTGELFF. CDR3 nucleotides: TGTGCCAGCAGGTCGGGTTACACCGGGGAGCTGTTTTTT.

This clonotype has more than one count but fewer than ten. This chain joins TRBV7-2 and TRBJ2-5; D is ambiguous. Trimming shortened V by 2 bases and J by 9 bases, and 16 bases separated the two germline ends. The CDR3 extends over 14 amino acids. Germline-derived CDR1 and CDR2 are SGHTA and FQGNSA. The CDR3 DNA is TGTGCCAGCAGCTTATCTAATGCCCAGACGTCCCAGTACTTC. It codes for CASSLSNAQTSQYF.

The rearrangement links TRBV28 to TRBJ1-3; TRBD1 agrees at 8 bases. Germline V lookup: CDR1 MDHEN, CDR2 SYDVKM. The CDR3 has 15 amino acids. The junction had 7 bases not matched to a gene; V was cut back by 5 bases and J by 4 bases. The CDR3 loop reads CASSRDRSSGNTIYF. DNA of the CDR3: TGTGCCAGCAGTCGGGACAGGAGTTCCGGAAACACCATATATTTT.